These 32 T cell receptor beta chains share one sample of origin, sequenced in a study of identical twins (TCRdb year 2016). Library prep was done by 5' RACE. TCRdb names Illumina HiSeq 2000 as the instrument used. TCRdb reprocessing: public reads trimmed at Q25 with fastp, clones called with MiXCR, in-frame beta chains kept. Records with the same CDR3 protein are collapsed into one entry carrying the most frequent genes and DNA. The sample contains about 470,000 distinct CDR3 sequences, around 24% of them found a single time. In total, the top ten clones hold about 2.7% of the sample. These data also formed part of another study, on T cells expressing NK-cell markers.

Specimen: CD4+ T cells sorted from blood. The receptors were gathered from a woman younger than 35 in good health.

The rearrangement uses TRBV5-4 and TRBJ2-4; TRBD2 matches at 12 bases. The CDR3 sequence is 15 residues long. V was pared by 4 bases and J by 6 bases, with 5 bases of the junction left unmatched. Germline CDR1 and CDR2: SGHNT and YYREEE (reference sequence). CDR3 in DNA: TGTGCCAGCAGCGCTAGCGGGGGGGCGTTAAACATTCAGTACTTC. It yields the protein CASSASGGALNIQYF.

Only a few counts were recorded for this clonotype. J is TRBJ2-1 and V is TRBV20-1, with TRBD2 matching over 8 bases. The germline gives CDR1 DFQATT, CDR2 SNEGSKA (reference sequence). Unmatched junction bases numbered 5, after V lost 1 base and J lost 6 bases. The CDR3 runs 14 residues. The CDR3 DNA reads as TGCAGTGCTAGAGTAACTAGCGGATTCAATGAGCAGTTCTTC. Encoded protein: CSARVTSGFNEQFF.

V is TRBV3-1 and J is TRBJ2-3; D is perhaps TRBD1 (6 bases). The CDR3 length is 12 residues. Germline lookup yields CDR1 LGHDT and CDR2 YNNKEL (reference sequence). Trimming removed 3 bases from V and 13 bases from J, with 14 bases in between. The CDR3 nucleotides are TGTGCCAGCAGCCATCTGGACAGAAACAAGTATTTT. Encoded protein: CASSHLDRNKYF.

This clonotype was seen a few times. The chain combines TRBV29-1 with TRBJ2-5; perhaps TRBD1 as D (5 bases). Germline-derived CDR1 and CDR2 are SQVTM and ANQGSEA. The V end lost 3 bases, the J end lost 5 bases, and 13 bases lay between the germline ends. The CDR3 runs 13 residues. CDR3 DNA: TGCAGCGTTGATGGGGCAGGGTACGAGACCCAGTACTTC. This sequence encodes CSVDGAGYETQYF. Supplemented by reference TRBV29-1 and TRBJ2-5, the full variable domain reads SAVISQKPSRDICQRGTSLTIQCQVDSQVTMMFWYRQQPGQSLTLIATANQGSEATYESGFVIDKFPISRPNLTFSTLTVSNMSPEDSSIYLCSVDGAGYETQYFGPGTRLLVL.

The chain couples TRBV5-1 to TRBJ2-5, with 7 bases that match TRBD2. The germline CDR1 and CDR2 sequences are SGHRS and YFSETQ. This CDR3 is built from 16 residues. V gave up 0 bases and J gave up 2 bases; unmatched junction bases: 7. Here the CDR3 DNA reads TGCGCCAGCAGCTTGGCCTCAGCGGGGAGACAAGAGACCCAGTACTTC. Translated: CASSLASAGRQETQYF.

The genes are TRBV18 and TRBJ2-1; TRBD1 aligns across 7 bases. The CDR3 runs to 16 residues. Germline values: CDR1 KGHSH, CDR2 LQKENI. V lost 3 bases, J lost 6 bases, and 11 bases stayed unmatched. The CDR3 nucleotides are TGTGCCAGCTCACCCTCCGACAGGGAAGTTGGCAATGAGCAGTTCTTC. Its translation is CASSPSDREVGNEQFF. The full variable domain, completed using reference TRBV18 and TRBJ2-1, is NAGVMQNPRHLVRRRGQEARLRCSPMKGHSHVYWYRQLPEEGLKFMVYLQKENIIDESGMPKERFSAEFPKEGPSILRIQQVVRGDSAAYFCASSPSDREVGNEQFFGPGTRLTVL.

The chain couples TRBV6-2 or TRBV6-3 to TRBJ1-6; D gene ambiguous. From germline, CDR1 is MNHEY and CDR2 SVGEGT. The CDR3 consists of 14 residues. V was trimmed by 10 bases and J by 8 bases, leaving 18 bases between them. In DNA form, the CDR3 reads TGTGCCACAAGCCGTCGACGGAGGGATTCACCCCTCCACTTT. As protein: CATSRRRRDSPLHF.

This chain uses TRBV5-4 with TRBJ2-7; 11 nucleotides line up with TRBD1. V trimming: 3 bases; J trimming: 7 bases; junction bases outside the gene matches: 6. CDR3 length: 14 residues. CDR1 is SGHNT and CDR2 is YYREEE in the germline V gene (reference sequence). Written as DNA, the CDR3 is TGTGCCAGCAGCTCCGGGACAGGGGGTGGGGAGCAGTACTTC. Translation gives CASSSGTGGGEQYF.

The chain combines TRBV28 with TRBJ1-5; no firm D call. Germline V gives CDR1 MDHEN, CDR2 SYDVKM. The CDR3 is made up of 14 amino acids. Trimming shortened V by 1 base and J by 3 bases, and 7 bases separated the two germline ends. The CDR3 DNA reads as TGTGCCAGCAGTTTATTCAGCCTCAATCAGCCCCAGCATTTT. Its protein is CASSLFSLNQPQHF.

The chain is built from TRBV12-3 or TRBV12-4 and TRBJ2-7; 7 bases fit TRBD1. CDR3 size: 14 residues. V was pared by 5 bases and J by 0 bases, with 4 bases of the junction left unmatched. The chain's CDR3 is CASSPQGPSYEQYF. Written as DNA, the CDR3 is TGTGCCAGCAGTCCACAGGGGCCCTCCTACGAGCAGTACTTC.

The V gene is TRBV30, the J gene TRBJ2-1; D remains ambiguous. CDR1 is GTSNPN and CDR2 is SVGIG in the germline V gene (reference sequence). The CDR3 contains 11 residues. The V and J ends lost 2 bases and 10 bases respectively, with 9 bases between them. CDR3 in DNA: TGTGCCTGGAGTCATCATAGGGAGCAGTTCTTC. This codes for CAWSHHREQFF.

The chain uses TRBV5-1 and TRBJ2-4; perhaps TRBD2 as D (5 bases). The CDR3 is made up of 13 amino acids. CDR1 SGHRS and CDR2 YFSETQ come from the germline V gene. Trimming removed 5 bases at V and 6 bases at J, with 12 bases between. CDR3 protein: CASSPDGLNIQYF. For the CDR3, the DNA is TGCGCCAGCAGTCCAGACGGACTAAACATTCAGTACTTC.

This clonotype was observed a handful of times. V gene TRBV7-9 combines with J gene TRBJ2-1; 8 bases match TRBD2. This CDR3 has 14 residues. Per the germline V gene, CDR1 is SEHNR and CDR2 is FQNEAQ (reference sequence). The trim removed 5 bases at V and 2 bases at J, leaving 2 bases unmatched. In DNA form, the CDR3 reads TGTGCCAGCAGCCTGACTAGCGCCTACAATGAGCAGTTCTTC. Amino acid sequence: CASSLTSAYNEQFF. Full variable domain (missing parts from reference TRBV7-9 and TRBJ2-1): DTGVSQNPRHKITKRGQNVTFRCDPISEHNRLYWYRQTLGQGPEFLTYFQNEAQLEKSRLLSDRFSAERPKGSFSTLEIQRTEQGDSAMYLCASSLTSAYNEQFFGPGTRLTVL.

The chain uses TRBV6-2 or TRBV6-3 and TRBJ2-7; D possibly matches TRBD1 or TRBD2 (5 bases each). Germline loops: CDR1 MNHEY, CDR2 SVGEGT. This CDR3 is built from 14 residues. V lost 2 bases, J lost 3 bases, and 11 bases lay in between. CDR3 loop: CASSYAGAFYEQYF. The CDR3 DNA reads TGTGCCAGCAGTTACGCCGGGGCCTTCTACGAGCAGTACTTC.

The V and J genes are TRBV9 and TRBJ2-3; D is unresolved. Per the germline V gene, CDR1 is SGDLS and CDR2 is YYNGEE. CDR3 length equals 13 residues. V dropped 6 bases and J dropped 7 bases, with 15 bases sitting between them. The CDR3 is CASNVGDAYTQYF. The CDR3 coding sequence is TGTGCCAGCAACGTGGGTGATGCGTATACGCAGTATTTT. Looking up the rest from reference TRBV9 and TRBJ2-3 gives the full variable domain: DSGVTQTPKHLITATGQRVTLRCSPRSGDLSVYWYQQSLDQGLQFLIQYYNGEERAKGNILERFSAQQFPDLHSELNLSSLELGDSALYFCASNVGDAYTQYFGPGTRLTVL.

This clonotype has just a few counts. The rearrangement uses TRBV10-3 and TRBJ1-4, with D possibly being TRBD1 (6 bases). CDR1 is ENHRY, CDR2 SYGVKD, per germline. V dropped 6 bases and J dropped 7 bases, with 15 bases sitting between them. This CDR3 is 14 amino acids long. The CDR3 coding sequence is TGTGCCATCAGCAGGGGAGGCGTGTCTGAAAAACTGTTTTTT. Translated: CAISRGGVSEKLFF.

This clonotype was seen more than once but under ten times. The chain joins TRBV20-1 to TRBJ2-1; 7 nucleotides match TRBD2. This CDR3 has 14 residues. The junction had 11 bases not matched to a gene; V was cut back by 6 bases and J by 6 bases. Looked up from germline, CDR1 is DFQATT and CDR2 is SNEGSKA (reference sequence). The CDR3 here is CSAMRENFANEQFF. CDR3 sequence (DNA): TGCAGTGCGATGCGGGAGAATTTTGCCAATGAGCAGTTCTTC.

This clonotype was observed a few times. The chain employs TRBV12-3 or TRBV12-4 and TRBJ2-7; D remains unclear. V lost 5 bases and J 6 bases, leaving 14 bases between the germline ends. CDR3 length: 13 amino acids. The chain's CDR3 is CASSPRRPGEQYF. As DNA, the CDR3 is TGTGCCAGCAGTCCCCGTCGCCCAGGCGAGCAGTACTTC.

The chain couples TRBV11-1 to TRBJ2-1; maybe TRBD2 (5 bases). The germline V gene has CDR1 SGHAT and CDR2 FQDESV (reference sequence). There are 17 residues in the CDR3. V lost 5 bases and J lost 0, with 17 bases in between. The CDR3 reads CASSTSSKEGSYNEQFF. The CDR3 nucleotides read TGTGCCAGCAGCACCTCTTCGAAAGAGGGCTCCTACAATGAGCAGTTCTTC.

The genes are TRBV20-1 and TRBJ2-5, with unresolved D. The CDR3 spans 13 residues. With 3 bases removed from V and 5 bases from J, the gap between germline ends came to 13 bases. The germline V gene has CDR1 DFQATT and CDR2 SNEGSKA (reference sequence). The CDR3 DNA sequence: TGCAGTGCTAGTTTTGGCGGTTCGGAGACCCAGTACTTC. Translation: CSASFGGSETQYF.

V and J are TRBV20-1 and TRBJ2-1, with 11 bases matching TRBD2. Germline V CDR1 and CDR2: DFQATT, SNEGSKA (reference sequence). The junction had 10 bases not matched to a gene; V was cut back by 5 bases and J by 7 bases. There are 15 residues in the CDR3. The CDR3 nucleotides read TGCAGTGCTCTTCCATTAGCGGGGGGGCCGAATGAGCAGTTCTTC. As protein: CSALPLAGGPNEQFF.

This clonotype was detected only a few times. The chain is built from TRBV15 and TRBJ2-7, with 9 bases aligning to TRBD1. The germline CDR1 and CDR2 sequences are LNHNV and YYDKDF (reference sequence). This CDR3 contains 14 residues. Trimming removed 5 bases from V and 5 bases from J; junction bases left unmatched: 7. In DNA form, the CDR3 reads TGTGCCACCAGCCGGCGACAGGGGGGGCACGAGCAGTACTTC. Its protein is CATSRRQGGHEQYF.

This clonotype was detected a few times. The CDR3 region has the DNA TGCAGTGCGCCGGGACAGTCCTATGGCTACACCTTC. This sequence encodes CSAPGQSYGYTF. The chain employs TRBV20-1 and TRBJ1-2; TRBD1 agrees at 7 bases. In germline, CDR1 is DFQATT, CDR2 SNEGSKA (reference sequence). CDR3 length: 12 amino acids. V was pared by 6 bases and J by 4 bases, with 5 bases of the junction left unmatched.

The chain is built from TRBV30 and TRBJ2-7; 7 bases align to TRBD1. CDR1 is GTSNPN and CDR2 is SVGIG in the germline V gene (reference sequence). CDR3 length equals 15 residues. V was clipped by 3 bases and J by 0 bases; unmatched bases: 8. The CDR3: CAWSASGGYSYEQYF. The DNA of the CDR3 is TGTGCCTGGAGCGCGTCAGGGGGTTACTCCTACGAGCAGTACTTC.

The rearrangement joins TRBV11-3 to TRBJ2-1; 7 bases align to TRBD1. The germline V gene encodes CDR1 SGHNT and CDR2 YENEEA. The CDR3 consists of 12 residues. Losses at the gene ends were 5 bases for V and 15 bases for J; bases not matched to a gene: 10. The CDR3 loop reads CASSDSGTAMFF. CDR3 sequence (DNA): TGTGCCAGCAGCGATTCCGGGACAGCCATGTTCTTC.

This clonotype was seen many times. This rearrangement joins TRBV5-1 to TRBJ2-2; the D is unclear. The CDR3 has 13 residues. Trimming took 0 bases from V and 3 from J, leaving 3 bases between them. CDR1 and CDR2 from the germline V gene are SGHRS and YFSETQ. CDR3 sequence: CASSLGDTGELFF. The CDR3 DNA follows: TGCGCCAGCAGCTTGGGGGACACCGGGGAGCTGTTTTTT.

The chain recombines TRBV7-8 with TRBJ2-3, with D hard to call. CDR3 length: 17 amino acids. V shed 1 base and J shed 1 base, with 15 bases lying between them. CDR1 is SGHVS, CDR2 FQNEAQ, per germline. CDR3 protein: CASSLVRSEGGTDTQYF. DNA of the CDR3: TGTGCCAGCAGCTTAGTTCGGTCGGAAGGCGGCACAGATACGCAGTATTTT.

The chain joins TRBV6-1 to TRBJ2-7; 7 bases fit TRBD1. Germline-derived CDR1 and CDR2 are MNHNS and SASEGT. The CDR3 totals 13 residues. Losses at the gene ends were 6 bases for V and 7 bases for J; bases not matched to a gene: 9. CDR3 region: CASSRTGAREQYF. The CDR3 DNA reads as TGTGCCAGCAGCCGTACAGGGGCGAGGGAGCAGTACTTC.

The chain combines TRBV3-1 with TRBJ1-5; D not resolved. CDR3 length: 12 amino acids. Trimming pared 6 bases from V and 7 bases from J, leaving 10 bases between. Germline CDR1 and CDR2: LGHDT and YNNKEL (reference sequence). The CDR3 DNA reads TGTGCCAGCAGTTTCCGGGCCCAGCCCCAGCATTTT. Amino acids: CASSFRAQPQHF. The variable domain in full, completed from reference TRBV3-1 and TRBJ1-5, reads DTAVSQTPKYLVTQMGNDKSIKCEQNLGHDTMYWYKQDSKKFLKIMFSYNNKELIINETVPNRFSPKSPDKAHLNLHINSLELGDSAVYFCASSFRAQPQHFGDGTRLSIL.

The V call is TRBV10-3, the J call TRBJ2-7; TRBD1 aligns across 7 bases. Germline CDR1 and CDR2: ENHRY and SYGVKD. V gave up 3 bases and J gave up 2 bases; unmatched junction bases: 7. The CDR3 consists of 15 residues. As DNA, the CDR3 is TGTGCCATCAGTGATGGGACAGTCAAAACCTACGAGCAGTACTTC. Its translation: CAISDGTVKTYEQYF.

The rearrangement joins TRBV5-1 to TRBJ2-1; 7 nucleotides match TRBD1. Per germline, CDR1 SGHRS and CDR2 YFSETQ. J was trimmed by 3 bases and V by 4 bases; bases with no gene match: 7. The CDR3 has 15 amino acids. As DNA, the CDR3 is TGCGCCAGCAGCCGGGGACAGACTTTCTACAATGAGCAGTTCTTC. Protein sequence: CASSRGQTFYNEQFF.

The chain has TRBV15 and TRBJ2-3; D possibly uses TRBD1 or TRBD2 (5 bases each). Trimming took 5 bases from V and 0 from J, leaving 12 bases between them. Germline lookup yields CDR1 LNHNV and CDR2 YYDKDF (reference sequence). The CDR3 totals 15 residues. The CDR3 here is CATSGGFSSTDTQYF. The CDR3 coding sequence is TGTGCCACCAGCGGGGGTTTCTCTAGCACAGATACGCAGTATTTT.